This T cell receptor beta chain was obtained from a study of T cell responses to AZD1222 COVID-19 vaccine. The CDR3 totals 16 residues. Trimming removed 0 bases from V and 2 bases from J; junction bases left unmatched: 5. Germline CDR1 and CDR2: MNHEY and SVGAGI. TCRdb keeps only in-frame clones here, not all; method: immunoSEQ multiplex PCR. The sample records 200,000 to 250,000 clones, 85% to 95% being singletons. The sample was peripheral blood, taken on day 0 of MenACWY control vaccination. The rearrangement links TRBV6-5 to TRBJ2-5, with TRBD1 matching over 8 bases. This receptor was identified in an adult in good health. CDR3 sequence: CASSYSRTGLQETQYF. DNA for the CDR3: TGTGCCAGCAGTTACTCCAGGACAGGGCTTCAAGAGACCCAGTACTTC.